The 6 T cell receptor beta chains below all came from one sample that was sequenced in a study of shared clonotypes between healthy human individuals. Here immunoSEQ multiplex PCR was the method, and the copy in TCRdb shows in-frame clones only, minus some. The sample includes over 1.5 million clones, about 98% of them seen just once. Sequencing input: naive CD4+ T cells sorted from blood. Subset reported: CD45RA+ positively selected. These receptors originate from a man aged 30 to 45 in good health.

The chain uses TRBV28 and TRBJ1-3; 9 nucleotides align to TRBD1. With 6 bases clipped from V and 5 bases from J, the junction kept 8 bases outside the gene matches. Germline CDR1 reads MDHEN; CDR2 reads SYDVKM. The CDR3 covers 15 residues. CDR3 DNA: TGTGCCAGCAGCTCAGGACAGGGGCGTAGAAACACCATATATTTT. It yields the protein CASSSGQGRRNTIYF.

The CDR3 sequence: CASSDPPGYGYTF. CDR3 coding DNA: TGTGCCAGCAGTGACCCTCCGGGCTATGGCTACACCTTC. The V call is TRBV6-1, the J call TRBJ1-2, with no clear D. Trimming stripped 3 bases from V and 4 bases from J, with 9 bases between. In germline, CDR1 is MNHNS, CDR2 SASEGT. The CDR3 length is 13 residues.

This clone was recorded only once. The V gene is TRBV5-1, the J gene TRBJ2-3, with 9 bases aligning to TRBD2. Trimming cost V 4 bases and J 5 bases; bases outside gene matches: 5. The germline CDR1 and CDR2 sequences are SGHRS and YFSETQ. The length of the CDR3 is 14 residues. CDR3 DNA sequence: TGCGCCAGCAGCCCATATAGCGGGAGAGATACGCAGTATTTT. It translates to CASSPYSGRDTQYF.

The chain has TRBV28 and TRBJ1-1; D not resolved. The CDR3 is made up of 13 amino acids. Germline CDR1 reads MDHEN; CDR2 reads SYDVKM. V lost 8 bases and J 2 bases, leaving 12 bases between the germline ends. The CDR3 here is CASLQSFNTEAFF. CDR3 nucleotide sequence: TGTGCCAGCCTACAGAGTTTCAACACTGAAGCTTTCTTT.

The genes are TRBV7-2 and TRBJ2-5, with D perhaps matching TRBD2 (6 bases). The CDR3 loop spans 16 amino acids. Germline assignment: CDR1 SGHTA and CDR2 FQGNSA. The V end was cut by 1 base, the J end by 7 bases, with 19 bases between. The CDR3 region has the DNA TGTGCCAGCAGCTTAGAGGTAGCGGTCCAGGGTGGGACCCAGTACTTC. This encodes CASSLEVAVQGGTQYF.

CDR3 sequence: CASSYPGLAGPHRNEQFF. In nucleotides, the CDR3 is TGTGCCAGCAGCTATCCGGGACTAGCGGGACCACACAGGAATGAGCAGTTCTTC. This chain connects TRBV7-6 to TRBJ2-1; 13 nucleotides line up with TRBD2. This CDR3 contains 18 residues. Germline loops: CDR1 SGHVS, CDR2 FNYEAQ. J gave up 7 bases and V 4 bases, and 13 bases lay outside the gene matches. Based on the CDR3 plus reference TRBV7-6 and TRBJ2-1, the full variable domain is GAGVSQSPRYKVTKRGQDVALRCDPISGHVSLYWYRQALGQGPEFLTYFNYEAQQDKSGLPNDRFSAERPEGSISTLTIQRTEQRDSAMYRCASSYPGLAGPHRNEQFFGPGTRLTVL.